This T cell receptor beta chain was found in a study of neoadjuvant nivolumab and ipilimumab in lung cancer. TCRdb keeps only in-frame clones here, not all; method: immunoSEQ multiplex PCR. This table has fewer than 25,000 clones, approximately 81% appearing once. Notes on the study in general: Compared with tumor-adjacent uninvolved lung, resected tumors showed greater richness and clonality. TCR sequencing covered a small number of samples. Pretherapy blood TCR richness correlated positively with resected tumor richness.

Concerning this clone itself: Its antigen is currently unknown.

In germline, CDR1 is WNHNN, CDR2 SYGVQD (reference sequence). This CDR3 region has 13 residues. Trimming took 4 bases from V and 0 from J, leaving 7 bases between them. This chain joins TRBV10-1 and TRBJ2-7; D remains ambiguous. This sample comprised peripheral blood, obtained before neoadjuvant nivolumab, alone or with ipilimumab. This TCR derives from an adult with non-small cell lung cancer. This CDR3 is CASSGSTSYEQYF. In DNA form, the CDR3 reads TGCGCCAGCAGTGGATCCACCTCCTACGAGCAGTACTTC.